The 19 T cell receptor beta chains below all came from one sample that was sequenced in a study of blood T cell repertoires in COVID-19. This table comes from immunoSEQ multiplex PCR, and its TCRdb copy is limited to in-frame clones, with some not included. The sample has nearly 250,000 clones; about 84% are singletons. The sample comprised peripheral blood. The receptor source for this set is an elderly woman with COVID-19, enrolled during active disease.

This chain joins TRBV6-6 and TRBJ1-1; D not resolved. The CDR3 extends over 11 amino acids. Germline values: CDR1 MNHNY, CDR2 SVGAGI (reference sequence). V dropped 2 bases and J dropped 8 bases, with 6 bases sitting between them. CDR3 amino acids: CASSYVEEAFF. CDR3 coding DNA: TGTGCCAGCAGTTACGTAGAGGAAGCTTTCTTT.

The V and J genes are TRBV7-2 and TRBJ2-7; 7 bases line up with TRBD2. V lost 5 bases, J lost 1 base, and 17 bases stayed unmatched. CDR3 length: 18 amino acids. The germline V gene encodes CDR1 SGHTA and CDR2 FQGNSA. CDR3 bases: TGTGCCAGCAGCCTGATTCCGGCTAGCGGTTTAGTGTCCTACGAGCAGTACGTC. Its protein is CASSLIPASGLVSYEQYV.

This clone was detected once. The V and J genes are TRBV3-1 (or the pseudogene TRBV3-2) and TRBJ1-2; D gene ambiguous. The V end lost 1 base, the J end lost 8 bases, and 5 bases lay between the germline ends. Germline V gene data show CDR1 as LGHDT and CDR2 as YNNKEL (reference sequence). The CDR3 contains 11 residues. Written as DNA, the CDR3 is TGTGCCAGCAGCCAAGCTCTCGGCTACACCTTC. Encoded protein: CASSQALGYTF.

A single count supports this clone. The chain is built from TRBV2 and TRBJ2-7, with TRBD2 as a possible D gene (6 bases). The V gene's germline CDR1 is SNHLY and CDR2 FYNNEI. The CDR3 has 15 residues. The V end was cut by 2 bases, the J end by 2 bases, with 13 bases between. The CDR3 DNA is TGTGCCAGCAGTGAAAGACAGCCGGGAGCCTACGAGCAGTACTTC. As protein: CASSERQPGAYEQYF.

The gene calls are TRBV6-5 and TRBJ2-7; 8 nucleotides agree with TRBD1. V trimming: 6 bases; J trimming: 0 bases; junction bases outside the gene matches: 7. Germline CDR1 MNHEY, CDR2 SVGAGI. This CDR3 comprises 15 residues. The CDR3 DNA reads TGTGCCAGCAGGACCTCCGGGACAGGCTCCTACGAGCAGTACTTC. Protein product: CASRTSGTGSYEQYF.

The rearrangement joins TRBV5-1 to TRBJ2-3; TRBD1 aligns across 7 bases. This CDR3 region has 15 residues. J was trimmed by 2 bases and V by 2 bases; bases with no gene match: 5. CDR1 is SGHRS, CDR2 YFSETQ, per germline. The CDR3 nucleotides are TGCGCCAGCAGCTTACAGACAGGGCCCACAGATACGCAGTATTTT. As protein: CASSLQTGPTDTQYF.

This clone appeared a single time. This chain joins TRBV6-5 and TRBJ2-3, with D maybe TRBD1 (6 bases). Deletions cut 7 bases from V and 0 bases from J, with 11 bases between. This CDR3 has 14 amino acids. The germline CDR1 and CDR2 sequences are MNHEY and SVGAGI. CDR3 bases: TGTGCCAGCAAGGCAGGGGTAAGCACAGATACGCAGTATTTT. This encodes CASKAGVSTDTQYF.

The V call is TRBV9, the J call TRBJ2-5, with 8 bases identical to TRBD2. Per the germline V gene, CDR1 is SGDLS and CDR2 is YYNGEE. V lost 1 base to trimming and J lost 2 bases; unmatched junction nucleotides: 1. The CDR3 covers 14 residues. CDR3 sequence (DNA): TGTGCCAGCAGCGTATCGGGGGGGCAAGAGACCCAGTACTTC. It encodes CASSVSGGQETQYF.

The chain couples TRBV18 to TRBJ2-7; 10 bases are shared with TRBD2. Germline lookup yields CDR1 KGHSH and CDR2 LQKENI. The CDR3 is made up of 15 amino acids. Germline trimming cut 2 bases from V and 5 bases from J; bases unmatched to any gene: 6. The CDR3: CASSPSSGGVNEQYF. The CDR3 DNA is TGTGCCAGCTCACCATCAAGCGGGGGGGTAAACGAGCAGTACTTC.

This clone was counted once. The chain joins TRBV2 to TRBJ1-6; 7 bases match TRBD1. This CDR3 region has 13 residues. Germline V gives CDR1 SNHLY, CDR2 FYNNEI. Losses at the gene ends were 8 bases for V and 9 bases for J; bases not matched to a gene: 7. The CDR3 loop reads CASQGQASSPLHF. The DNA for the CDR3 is TGTGCCAGCCAAGGACAGGCTTCTTCACCCCTCCACTTT.

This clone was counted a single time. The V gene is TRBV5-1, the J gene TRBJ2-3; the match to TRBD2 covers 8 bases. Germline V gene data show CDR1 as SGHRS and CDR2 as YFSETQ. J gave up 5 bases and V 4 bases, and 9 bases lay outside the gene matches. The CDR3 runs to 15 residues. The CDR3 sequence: CASSRTGGLLDTQYF. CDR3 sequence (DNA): TGCGCCAGCAGCCGGACGGGGGGGCTGCTAGATACGCAGTATTTT.

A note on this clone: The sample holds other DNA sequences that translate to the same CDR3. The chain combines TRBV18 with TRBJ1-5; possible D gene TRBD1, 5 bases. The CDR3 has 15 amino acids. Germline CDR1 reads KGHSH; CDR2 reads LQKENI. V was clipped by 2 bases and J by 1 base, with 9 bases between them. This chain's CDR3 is CASSPNSGSNQPQHF. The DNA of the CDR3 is TGTGCCAGCTCACCAAATTCAGGGAGCAATCAGCCCCAGCATTTT.

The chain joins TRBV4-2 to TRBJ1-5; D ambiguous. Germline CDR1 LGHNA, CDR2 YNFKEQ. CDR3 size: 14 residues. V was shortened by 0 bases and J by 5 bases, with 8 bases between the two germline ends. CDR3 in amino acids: CASSQDRGDQPQHF. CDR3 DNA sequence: TGTGCCAGCAGCCAAGATCGCGGTGATCAGCCCCAGCATTTT.

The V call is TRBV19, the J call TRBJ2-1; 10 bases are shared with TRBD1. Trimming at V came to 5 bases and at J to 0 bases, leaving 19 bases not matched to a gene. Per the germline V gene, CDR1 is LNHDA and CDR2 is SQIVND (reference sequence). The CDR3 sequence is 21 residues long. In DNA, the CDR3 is TGTGCCAGTAGTCCCCCCCGAGGGACAGGGGCCTTAGCCAGCTCCTACAATGAGCAGTTCTTC. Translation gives CASSPPRGTGALASSYNEQFF. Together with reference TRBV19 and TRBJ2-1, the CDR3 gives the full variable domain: DGGITQSPKYLFRKEGQNVTLSCEQNLNHDAMYWYRQDPGQGLRLIYYSQIVNDFQKGDIAEGYSVSREKKESFPLTVTSAQKNPTAFYLCASSPPRGTGALASSYNEQFFGPGTRLTVL.

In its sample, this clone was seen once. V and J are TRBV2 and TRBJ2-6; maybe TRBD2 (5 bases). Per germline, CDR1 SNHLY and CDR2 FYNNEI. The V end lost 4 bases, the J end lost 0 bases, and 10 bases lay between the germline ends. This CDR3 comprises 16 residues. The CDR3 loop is CASSGELASGANVLTF. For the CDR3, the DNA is TGTGCCAGCAGTGGGGAGTTGGCCTCTGGGGCCAACGTCCTGACTTTC.

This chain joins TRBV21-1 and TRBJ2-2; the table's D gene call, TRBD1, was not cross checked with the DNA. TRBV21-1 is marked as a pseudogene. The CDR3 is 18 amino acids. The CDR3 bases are TGTGCCAGCAGCAAAGCGAACAGGGGGCTGGCCAGCACCGGGGAGCTGTTTTTT. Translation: CASSKANRGLASTGELFF.

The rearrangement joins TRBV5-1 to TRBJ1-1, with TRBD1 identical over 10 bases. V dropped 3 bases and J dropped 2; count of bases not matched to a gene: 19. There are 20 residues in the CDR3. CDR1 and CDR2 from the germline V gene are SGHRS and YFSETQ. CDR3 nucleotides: TGCGCCAGCAGCTCGGGTCCCGGGACAGGGGCGAGCACTTTAAACACTGAAGCTTTCTTT. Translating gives CASSSGPGTGASTLNTEAFF.

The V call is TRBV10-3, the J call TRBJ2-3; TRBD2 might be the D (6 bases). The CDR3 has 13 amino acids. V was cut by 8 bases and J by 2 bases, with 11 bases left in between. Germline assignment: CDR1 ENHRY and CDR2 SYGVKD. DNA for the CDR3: TGTGCCATCTCTAGCGTTGACACAGATACGCAGTATTTT. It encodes CAISSVDTDTQYF.

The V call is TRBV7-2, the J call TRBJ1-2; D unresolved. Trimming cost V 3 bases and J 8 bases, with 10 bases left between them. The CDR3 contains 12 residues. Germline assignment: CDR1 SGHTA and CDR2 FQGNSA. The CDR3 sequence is CASSFGVGGYTF. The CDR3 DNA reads TGTGCCAGCAGCTTCGGGGTGGGCGGCTACACCTTC. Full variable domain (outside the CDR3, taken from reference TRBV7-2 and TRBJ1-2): GAGVSQSPSNKVTEKGKDVELRCDPISGHTALYWYRQSLGQGLEFLIYFQGNSAPDKSGLPSDRFSAERTGGSVSTLTIQRTQQEDSAVYLCASSFGVGGYTFGSGTRLTVV.